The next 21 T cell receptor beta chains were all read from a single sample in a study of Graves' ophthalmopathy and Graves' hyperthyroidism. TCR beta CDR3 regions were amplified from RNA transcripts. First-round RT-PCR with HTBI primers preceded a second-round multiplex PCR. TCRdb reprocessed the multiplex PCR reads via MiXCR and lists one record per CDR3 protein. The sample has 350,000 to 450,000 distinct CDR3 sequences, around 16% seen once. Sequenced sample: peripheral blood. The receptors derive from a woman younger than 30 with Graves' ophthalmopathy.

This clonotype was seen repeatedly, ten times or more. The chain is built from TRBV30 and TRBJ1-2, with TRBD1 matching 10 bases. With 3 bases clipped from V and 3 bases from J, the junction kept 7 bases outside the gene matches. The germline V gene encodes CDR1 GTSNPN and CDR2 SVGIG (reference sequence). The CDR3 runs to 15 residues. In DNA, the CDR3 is TGTGCCTGGAGGGCTCCGGACAGGGGGGACTATGGCTACACCTTC. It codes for CAWRAPDRGDYGYTF.

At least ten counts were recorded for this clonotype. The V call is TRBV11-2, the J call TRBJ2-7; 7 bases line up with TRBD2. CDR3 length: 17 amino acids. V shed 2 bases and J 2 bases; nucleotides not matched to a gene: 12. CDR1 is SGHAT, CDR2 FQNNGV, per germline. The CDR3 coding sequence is TGTGCCAGCAGCTTAAGGCCTGGCGGGAGTGGTGCCTACGAGCAGTACTTC. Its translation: CASSLRPGGSGAYEQYF.

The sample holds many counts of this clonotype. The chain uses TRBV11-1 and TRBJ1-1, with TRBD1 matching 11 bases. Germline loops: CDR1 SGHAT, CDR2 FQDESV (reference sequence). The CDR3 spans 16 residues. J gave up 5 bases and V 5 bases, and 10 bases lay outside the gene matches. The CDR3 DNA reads TGTGCCAGCAGCCCTGGACAGGGGGCCCGGGTTACTGAAGCTTTCTTT. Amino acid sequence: CASSPGQGARVTEAFF.

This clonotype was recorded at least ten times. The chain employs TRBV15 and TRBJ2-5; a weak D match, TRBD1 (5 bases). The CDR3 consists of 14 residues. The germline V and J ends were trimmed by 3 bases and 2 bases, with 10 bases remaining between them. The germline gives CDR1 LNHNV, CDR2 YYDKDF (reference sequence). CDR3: CATSRAGSQETQYF. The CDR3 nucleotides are TGTGCCACCAGCAGGGCAGGGTCTCAAGAGACCCAGTACTTC.

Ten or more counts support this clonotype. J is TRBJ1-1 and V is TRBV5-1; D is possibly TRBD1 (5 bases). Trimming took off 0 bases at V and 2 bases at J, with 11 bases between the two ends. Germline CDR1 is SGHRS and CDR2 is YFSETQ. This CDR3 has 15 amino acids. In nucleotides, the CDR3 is TGCGCCAGCAGCTTGGCCGGGGCAGGAAACACTGAAGCTTTCTTT. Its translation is CASSLAGAGNTEAFF. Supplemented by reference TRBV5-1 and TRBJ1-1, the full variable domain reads KAGVTQTPRYLIKTRGQQVTLSCSPISGHRSVSWYQQTPGQGLQFLFEYFSETQRNKGNFPGRFSGRQFSNSRSEMNVSTLELGDSALYLCASSLAGAGNTEAFFGQGTRLTVV.

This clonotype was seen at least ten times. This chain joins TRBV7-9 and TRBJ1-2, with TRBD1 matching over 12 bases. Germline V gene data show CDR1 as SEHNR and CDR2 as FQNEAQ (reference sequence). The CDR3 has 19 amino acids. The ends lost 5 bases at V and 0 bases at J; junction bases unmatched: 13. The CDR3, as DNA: TGTGCCAGCAGCCCCATGCGTCCGGGACAGGGGGCGTCTAACTATGGCTACACCTTC. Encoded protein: CASSPMRPGQGASNYGYTF.

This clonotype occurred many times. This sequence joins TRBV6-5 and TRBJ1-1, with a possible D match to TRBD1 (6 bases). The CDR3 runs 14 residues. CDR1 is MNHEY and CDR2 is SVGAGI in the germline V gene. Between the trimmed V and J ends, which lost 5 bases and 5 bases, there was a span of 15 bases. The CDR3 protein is CASSPSLGATEAFF. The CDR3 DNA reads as TGTGCCAGCAGTCCATCTTTGGGGGCTACTGAAGCTTTCTTT.

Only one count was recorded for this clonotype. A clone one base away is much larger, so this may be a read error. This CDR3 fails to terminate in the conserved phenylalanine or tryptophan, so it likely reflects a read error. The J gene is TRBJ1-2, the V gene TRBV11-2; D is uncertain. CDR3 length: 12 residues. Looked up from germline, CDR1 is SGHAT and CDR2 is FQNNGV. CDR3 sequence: CANSLGSYGYTL. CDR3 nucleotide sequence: TGTGCCAACAGCTTAGGGTCGTACGGCTACACCCTC.

The CDR3 coding sequence is TGTGCCAGCAGCGCCATTGAGCGGGACCTCACCGGGGAGCTGTTTTTT. Amino acids: CASSAIERDLTGELFF. The gene calls are TRBV7-8 and TRBJ2-2, with 7 bases that match TRBD2. Losses at the gene ends were 5 bases for V and 4 bases for J; bases not matched to a gene: 10. The CDR3 totals 16 residues. The germline V gene encodes CDR1 SGHVS and CDR2 FQNEAQ.

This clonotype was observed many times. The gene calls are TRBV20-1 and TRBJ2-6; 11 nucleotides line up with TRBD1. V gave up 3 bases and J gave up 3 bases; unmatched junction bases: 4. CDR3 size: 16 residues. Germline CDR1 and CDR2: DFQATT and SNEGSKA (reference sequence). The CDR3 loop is CSARGQGVGGANVLTF. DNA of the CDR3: TGCAGTGCTAGGGGACAGGGGGTAGGTGGGGCCAACGTCCTGACTTTC.

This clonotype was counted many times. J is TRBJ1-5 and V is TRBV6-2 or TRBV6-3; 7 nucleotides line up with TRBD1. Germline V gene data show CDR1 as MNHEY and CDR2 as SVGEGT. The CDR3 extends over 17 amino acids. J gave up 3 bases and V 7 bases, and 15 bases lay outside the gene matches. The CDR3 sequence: CASTKVEGALANQPQHF. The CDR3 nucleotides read TGTGCCAGCACCAAGGTCGAGGGGGCTCTCGCCAATCAGCCCCAGCATTTT.

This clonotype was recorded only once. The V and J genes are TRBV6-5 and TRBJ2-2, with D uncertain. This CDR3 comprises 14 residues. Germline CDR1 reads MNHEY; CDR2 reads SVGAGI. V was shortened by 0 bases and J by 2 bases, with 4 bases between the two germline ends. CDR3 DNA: TGTGCCAGCAGTTACTCAAAAAACACCGGGGAGCTGTTTTTT. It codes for CASSYSKNTGELFF.

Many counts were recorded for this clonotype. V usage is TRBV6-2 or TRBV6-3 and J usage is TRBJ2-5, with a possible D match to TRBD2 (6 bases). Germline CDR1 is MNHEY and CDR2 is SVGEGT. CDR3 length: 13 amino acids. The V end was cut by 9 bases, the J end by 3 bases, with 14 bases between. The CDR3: CARPRDSEETQYF. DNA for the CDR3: TGTGCCAGACCCCGGGACTCCGAAGAGACCCAGTACTTC.

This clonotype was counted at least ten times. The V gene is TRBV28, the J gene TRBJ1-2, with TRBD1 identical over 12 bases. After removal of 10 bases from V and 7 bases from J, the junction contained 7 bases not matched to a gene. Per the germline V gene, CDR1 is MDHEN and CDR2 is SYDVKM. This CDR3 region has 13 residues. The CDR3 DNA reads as TGTGCCAACAAGGGACAGGGGGCCTCTGGCTACACCTTC. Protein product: CANKGQGASGYTF.

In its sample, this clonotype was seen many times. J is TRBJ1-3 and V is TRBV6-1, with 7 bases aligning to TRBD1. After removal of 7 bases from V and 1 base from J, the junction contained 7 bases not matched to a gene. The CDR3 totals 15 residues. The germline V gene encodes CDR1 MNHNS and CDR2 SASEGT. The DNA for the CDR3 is TGTGCCAGCACCGACAGGGCCGGGTCTGGAAACACCATATATTTT. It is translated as CASTDRAGSGNTIYF.

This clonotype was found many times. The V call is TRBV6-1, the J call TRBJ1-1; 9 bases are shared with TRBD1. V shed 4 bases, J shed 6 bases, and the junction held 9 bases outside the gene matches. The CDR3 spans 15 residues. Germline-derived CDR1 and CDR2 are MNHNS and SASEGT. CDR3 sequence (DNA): TGTGCCAGCAGTGCGATCGGACAGGGGAGGGCTGAAGCTTTCTTT. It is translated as CASSAIGQGRAEAFF.

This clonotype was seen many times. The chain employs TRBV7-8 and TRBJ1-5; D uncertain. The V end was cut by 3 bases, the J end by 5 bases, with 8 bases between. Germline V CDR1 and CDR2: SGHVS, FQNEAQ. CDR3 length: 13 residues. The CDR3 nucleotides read TGTGCCAGCAGCTTTGAGGTGTATCAGCCCCAGCATTTT. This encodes CASSFEVYQPQHF.

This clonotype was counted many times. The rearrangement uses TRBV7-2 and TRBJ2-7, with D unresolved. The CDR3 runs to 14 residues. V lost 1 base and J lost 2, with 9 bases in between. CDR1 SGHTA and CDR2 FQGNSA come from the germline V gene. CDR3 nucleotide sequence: TGTGCCAGCAGCTTAGTTCCGGGTCCCTACGAGCAGTACTTC. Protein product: CASSLVPGPYEQYF.

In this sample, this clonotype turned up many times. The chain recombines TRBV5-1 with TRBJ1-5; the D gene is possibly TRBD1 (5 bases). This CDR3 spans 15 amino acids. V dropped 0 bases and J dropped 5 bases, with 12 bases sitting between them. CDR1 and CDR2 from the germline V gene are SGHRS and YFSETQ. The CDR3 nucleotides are TGCGCCAGCAGCTTGGCAACCGGGGGACATCAGCCCCAGCATTTT. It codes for CASSLATGGHQPQHF.

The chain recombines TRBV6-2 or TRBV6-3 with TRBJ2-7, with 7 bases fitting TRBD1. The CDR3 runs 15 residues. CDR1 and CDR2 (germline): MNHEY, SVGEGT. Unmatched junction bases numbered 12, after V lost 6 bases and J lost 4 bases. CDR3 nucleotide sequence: TGTGCCAGCAGGGCCGGGACGGGACAGTGGTACGAGCAGTACTTC. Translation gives CASRAGTGQWYEQYF.

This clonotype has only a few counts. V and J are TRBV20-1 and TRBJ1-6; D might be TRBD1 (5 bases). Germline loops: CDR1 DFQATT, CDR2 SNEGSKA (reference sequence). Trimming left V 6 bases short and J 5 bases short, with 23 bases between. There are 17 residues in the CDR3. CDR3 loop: CSANSPLAGMDNSPLHF. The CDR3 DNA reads TGCAGTGCCAACAGTCCTTTAGCAGGGATGGATAATTCACCCCTCCACTTT.